Listed here is a single T cell receptor (beta chain). The data are from a study of blood T cell repertoires in COVID-19. Study-level information: From T cells, B-cell-depleted T cells, or PBMCs came the material, which was cDNA or gDNA.

In the original analysis: How many nucleated cells were present was estimated from reference gene primer amplification. The repertoire was sequenced with immunoSEQ multiplex PCR; TCRdb's copy has only in-frame clones and lacks some. That table is the source of V, J and clone size, and D and trimming were worked out from the DNA. The table includes some 320,000 clones, roughly 89% detected once. Germline V gene data show CDR1 as MDHEN and CDR2 as SYDVKM. The length of the CDR3 is 13 residues. Trimming cost V 3 bases and J 5 bases; bases outside gene matches: 4. Ages ranged from about 18 to 89 years, with residence in approximately 23 US areas. Cohorts were based on clinical histories the participants reported.

The chain carries TRBV28 and TRBJ2-7, with 7 positions matching TRBD2. The source of this sequence is a woman aged 45-65 years who had been exposed to COVID-19. Material for sequencing was PBMCs or T cells enriched from blood (not recorded which). CDR3 in DNA: TGTGCCAGCAGTTTTGCGGGAGAGGACGAGCAGTACTTC. As protein: CASSFAGEDEQYF.